Listed below are T cell receptor beta chains from one sample, sequenced in a study of cytomegalovirus exposure and HLA in healthy donors. The assay was immunoSEQ multiplex PCR, and TCRdb's table has in-frame clones only and misses some. The sample has about 150,000 clones; roughly 79% are singletons. The sample taken for sequencing was PBMCs. Source of these receptors: a woman aged 40 to 50 in good health and CMV-seropositive. Both conserved end residues are part of each CDR3. Fields, in order: clone size, D gene, J gene, V gene, CDR3 DNA, CDR3 protein. D genes are given only for firm matches. Size is stated for part of the rows, as once, few or many counts, or as a class when the clone is expanded.

NA NA TRBJ1-1 TRBV28 TGTGCCAGCATAGGGGGGGGCGCGGGAGACACTGAAGCTTTCTTT CASIGGGAGDTEAFF
few NA TRBJ1-4 TRBV2 TGTGCCAGCAGCCAACAAGGGAGTGTGAATGAAAAACTGTTTTTT CASSQQGSVNEKLFF
NA NA TRBJ2-7 TRBV2 TGTGCCAGCAGGGAAAGGGCGGGGTTTTACGAGCAGTACTTC CASRERAGFYEQYF
NA NA TRBJ2-2 TRBV6-6 TGTGCCAGCACCCCCCTGGGGGGTACCGGGGAGCTGTTTTTT CASTPLGGTGELFF
NA NA TRBJ2-1 TRBV4-2 TGTGCCAGCAGCCAAGATCTACTCTCTCACAATGAGCAGTTCTTC CASSQDLLSHNEQFF
NA NA TRBJ1-2 TRBV5-1 TGCGCCAGCAGCATCCTCTCAGGGACTAACTATGGCTACACCTTC CASSILSGTNYGYTF
NA NA TRBJ2-2 TRBV7-3 TGTGCCAGCAGCTTAGGCGGGGATTACACCGGGGAGCTGTTTTTT CASSLGGDYTGELFF
NA TRBD1 TRBJ1-4 TRBV7-9 TGTTCCAGCAGCACAATAGCCATGACAGGGATGGACGAAAAACTGTTTTTT CSSSTIAMTGMDEKLFF
NA NA TRBJ1-6 TRBV7-6 TGTGCCAGCAGCTTAGATCCAGTCCAAGTATCACCCCTCCACTTT CASSLDPVQVSPLHF
NA TRBD2 TRBJ2-6 TRBV7-3 TGTGCCAGCAGCCCAGGAGTGGGAGGGATGCGTGGGGCCAACGTCCTGACTTTC CASSPGVGGMRGANVLTF
once NA TRBJ2-1 TRBV7-9 TGTGCCAGCAGCTTCCCTAGCGAGCAGTTCTTC CASSFPSEQFF
NA TRBD1 TRBJ1-2 TRBV6-5 TGTGCCAGCAGTTACAACAGGGGGTCCTTCGGCTACACCTTC CASSYNRGSFGYTF
NA NA TRBJ2-2 TRBV15 TGTGCCACCAGCAGAGATGTTTTCCGAACAGAGAAGAACACCGGGGAGCTGTTTTTT CATSRDVFRTEKNTGELFF
NA TRBD1 TRBJ2-7 TRBV2 TGTGCCAGCTCGGGACAGGCGGACAACGAGCAGTACTTC CASSGQADNEQYF
NA NA TRBJ1-2 TRBV15 TGTGCCACCAGCAGAGACTGGAAATACAGCTATGGCTACACCTTC CATSRDWKYSYGYTF
NA NA TRBJ2-7 TRBV21-1 TGTGCCAGCAGCAAAGCGCATTATCGGCGGGGGACCTCCTACGAGCAGTACTTC CASSKAHYRRGTSYEQYF
NA TRBD1 TRBJ1-2 TRBV2 TGTGCCAGCAGCCCCGGGACAGGGAGATCGGGACGTGGCTACACCTTC CASSPGTGRSGRGYTF
NA NA TRBJ1-2 TRBV6-5 TGTGCCAGCAGTTACGGTCCAGGGGGCTACACCTTC CASSYGPGGYTF
NA NA TRBJ1-1 TRBV2 TGTGCCAGCAGTGCCTTACAGGAAGCTTTCTTT CASSALQEAFF
NA TRBD1 TRBJ1-1 TRBV29-1 TGCAGCGTTGAAGGGGTCTTACAGGGGGAAGCTTTCTTT CSVEGVLQGEAFF
NA TRBD2 TRBJ2-3 TRBV10-3 TGTGCCATCAGGGGGACTAGCGGGGGGAACACAGATACGCAGTATTTT CAIRGTSGGNTDTQYF
NA TRBD1 TRBJ1-6 TRBV7-9 TGTGCCAGCAGCTTAGAGGGGACAGTAAATTCACCCCTCCACTTT CASSLEGTVNSPLHF
NA TRBD1 TRBJ1-3 TRBV6-1 TGTGCCAGCAGTGGTGGGACAGCTAACACCATATATTTT CASSGGTANTIYF
few NA TRBJ1-1 TRBV6-1 TGTGCCAGCAGTGGACCAGGGAACACTGAAGCTTTCTTT CASSGPGNTEAFF
NA TRBD1 TRBJ1-1 TRBV19 TGTGCCAGTACTCGGGGCTCGGGACAGGGAGGAATGAACACTGAAGCTTTCTTT CASTRGSGQGGMNTEAFF
NA NA TRBJ1-2 TRBV7-3 TGTGCCAGCAGCTTAAACGAGCGTTATGGCTACACCTTC CASSLNERYGYTF
NA NA TRBJ1-2 TRBV29-1 TGCAGCGTCCTAATTTCCCTCCCTGGCTACACCTTC CSVLISLPGYTF
few TRBD2 TRBJ2-2 TRBV7-9 TGTGCCAGCAGCTATTGGACTAGCGGGGATAACACCGGGGAGCTGTTTTTT CASSYWTSGDNTGELFF
NA NA TRBJ1-2 TRBV5-4 TGTGCCAGCAGCGTCGGACTAGAAAACTATGGCTACACCTTC CASSVGLENYGYTF
NA TRBD1 TRBJ1-1 TRBV5-5 TGTGCCAGCAGCTTGGGGGGACAGATCATGAACACTGAAGCTTTCTTT CASSLGGQIMNTEAFF
NA TRBD2 TRBJ2-1 TRBV5-4 TGTGCCAGCAGCCCGATACTAGCGGGGGGGCCTAATGAGCAGTTCTTC CASSPILAGGPNEQFF
NA TRBD1 TRBJ1-1 TRBV19 TGTGCCAGTAGTATCGGGACAGGGTTGGGCACTGAAGCTTTCTTT CASSIGTGLGTEAFF
NA NA TRBJ2-1 TRBV28 TGTGCCACCACAGGACCAATTTACAATGAGCAGTTCTTC CATTGPIYNEQFF
NA TRBD1 TRBJ1-5 TRBV6-6 TGTGCCAGCGGCCCCGCAGGGGGTAGCAATCAGCCCCAGCATTTT CASGPAGGSNQPQHF
once NA TRBJ1-2 TRBV19 TGTGCCAGTAGTATAGATCTGCGGGGCGCCTATGGCTACACCTTC CASSIDLRGAYGYTF
NA NA TRBJ2-1 TRBV5-1 TGCGCCAGCACCAGAGGGGGATCCCTCTACAATGAGCAGTTCTTC CASTRGGSLYNEQFF
NA NA TRBJ1-1 TRBV28 TGTGCCAGCAGCCACTTACTTGAAGCTTTCTTT CASSHLLEAFF
once TRBD1 TRBJ2-1 TRBV7-2 TGTGCCAGCAGTCGACAGGGACGGGATGAGCAGTTCTTC CASSRQGRDEQFF
NA TRBD2 TRBJ2-7 TRBV6-6 TGTGCCAGCAGTATGAGCGGGGGGGCGGTTTACGAGCAGTACTTC CASSMSGGAVYEQYF